Shown below are 9 T cell receptor beta chains from a single sample sequenced in a study of T cell responses to AZD1222 COVID-19 vaccine. Here immunoSEQ multiplex PCR was the method, and the copy in TCRdb shows in-frame clones only, minus some. The sample consists of 150,000 or so clones, 92% of them appearing once. The sequencing used peripheral blood, collected on day 0 of AZD1222 vaccination. Every receptor here comes from an adult in good health.

V and J are TRBV28 and TRBJ1-1; TRBD1 matches 8 bases. The germline V gene has CDR1 MDHEN and CDR2 SYDVKM. The V segment lost 6 bases and the J segment 4 bases; nucleotides outside the gene matches: 13. The CDR3 has 16 residues. CDR3 protein: CASRVGQGLVGTEAFF. DNA of the CDR3: TGTGCCAGCAGGGTCGGACAGGGCTTGGTCGGCACTGAAGCTTTCTTT.

The chain carries TRBV5-1 and TRBJ1-6, with D unresolved. V shed 0 bases and J shed 9 bases, with 4 bases lying between them. This CDR3 comprises 12 residues. CDR1 is SGHRS, CDR2 YFSETQ, per germline. For the CDR3, the DNA is TGCGCCAGCAGCTTGGACAGTTCACCCCTCCACTTT. Its translation is CASSLDSSPLHF.

The chain couples TRBV11-1 to TRBJ2-7; D perhaps matches TRBD2 (6 bases). Looked up from germline, CDR1 is SGHAT and CDR2 is FQDESV (reference sequence). The CDR3 is made up of 14 amino acids. V lost 5 bases, J lost 9 bases, and 20 bases lay in between. The CDR3 here is CASSRDSIKERQYF. CDR3 in DNA: TGTGCCAGCAGCCGGGACTCGATAAAGGAAAGGCAGTACTTC.

This chain uses TRBV21-1 with TRBJ2-7; the table's D call, TRBD2, was not checked against the DNA. TRBV21-1 is a documented pseudogene. The CDR3 covers 14 residues. The CDR3 nucleotides are TGTGCCAGCAGCAAATTTACTCATCCCCACGAGCAGTACTTC. Translating it yields CASSKFTHPHEQYF.

The rearrangement joins TRBV27 to TRBJ2-2, with D possibly matching TRBD2 (6 bases). The germline gives CDR1 MNHEY, CDR2 SMNVEV (reference sequence). This CDR3 comprises 15 residues. V gave up 6 bases and J gave up 5 bases, with 16 bases separating them. The CDR3 sequence is CASRGRAAGTGELFF. The DNA of the CDR3 is TGTGCCAGCAGGGGCAGGGCTGCGGGGACCGGGGAGCTGTTTTTT.

V gene TRBV3-1 (or the pseudogene TRBV3-2) combines with J gene TRBJ2-1; D ambiguous. CDR1 is LGHDT and CDR2 is YNNKEL in the germline V gene (reference sequence). The length of the CDR3 is 11 residues. Trimming stripped 1 base from V and 10 bases from J, with 5 bases between. The DNA for the CDR3 is TGTGCCAGCAGCCAAGCTCGCGAGCAGTTCTTC. Amino acid sequence: CASSQAREQFF.

The chain couples TRBV11-2 to TRBJ1-6, with D unclear. The CDR3 totals 15 residues. Germline CDR1 SGHAT, CDR2 FQNNGV. The V end lost 0 bases, the J end lost 5 bases, and 8 bases lay between the germline ends. In DNA, the CDR3 is TGTGCCAGCAGCTTAGATCGCACCAATAATTCACCCCTCCACTTT. Protein sequence: CASSLDRTNNSPLHF.

The V call is TRBV11-1, the J call TRBJ2-3, with D perhaps TRBD1 (8 bases). Germline V gene data show CDR1 as SGHAT and CDR2 as FQDESV (reference sequence). The ends were cut back, 3 bases at V and 15 bases at J, with 28 bases in the middle. This CDR3 spans 16 amino acids. The CDR3 nucleotides read TGTGCCAGCAGCTTCACCAACCTACAGGGGGGGCTCCGTTCTTATTTT. Translated: CASSFTNLQGGLRSYF.

CDR3 sequence: CASTLSLGYNEQFF. CDR3 in DNA: TGTGCCAGCACCCTGTCCCTGGGCTACAATGAGCAGTTCTTC. V usage is TRBV2 and J usage is TRBJ2-1; D is uncertain. Trimming cost V 7 bases and J 3 bases, with 13 bases left between them. Germline V gene data show CDR1 as SNHLY and CDR2 as FYNNEI. The CDR3 runs to 14 residues.